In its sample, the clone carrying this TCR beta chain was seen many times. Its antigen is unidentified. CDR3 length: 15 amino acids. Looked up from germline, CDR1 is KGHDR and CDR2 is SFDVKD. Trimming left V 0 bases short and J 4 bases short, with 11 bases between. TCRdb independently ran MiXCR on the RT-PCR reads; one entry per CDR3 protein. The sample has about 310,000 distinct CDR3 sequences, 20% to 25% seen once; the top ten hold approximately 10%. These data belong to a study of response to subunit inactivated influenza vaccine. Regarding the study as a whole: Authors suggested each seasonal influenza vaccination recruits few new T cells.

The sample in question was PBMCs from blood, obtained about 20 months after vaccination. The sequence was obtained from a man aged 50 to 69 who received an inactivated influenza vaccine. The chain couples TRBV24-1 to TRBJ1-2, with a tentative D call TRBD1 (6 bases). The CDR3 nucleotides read TGTGCCACCAGTGATTTGCAGGCAGGGGTCTATGGCTACACCTTC. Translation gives CATSDLQAGVYGYTF.